The entry that follows covers one T cell receptor beta chain sequence. The data originate from a study of blood T cell repertoires in COVID-19. Clones were sequenced by immunoSEQ multiplex PCR, and TCRdb holds only the in-frame ones, with some missing. The sample lists more than 90,000 clones, around 83% occurring once. The germline V and J ends were trimmed by 1 base and 1 base, with 10 bases remaining between them. Per germline, CDR1 LNHDA and CDR2 SQIVND (reference sequence). This CDR3 contains 15 residues. The chain joins TRBV19 to TRBJ1-1, with a weak D call TRBD1 (5 bases). The sequence was collected from a man between 35 and 55 years old with acute or convalescent COVID-19. Sequencing was carried out using peripheral blood. CDR3 in DNA: TGTGCCAGTAGTATAGTTGGGGCGGCGAACACTGAAGCTTTCTTT. Translation: CASSIVGAANTEAFF.